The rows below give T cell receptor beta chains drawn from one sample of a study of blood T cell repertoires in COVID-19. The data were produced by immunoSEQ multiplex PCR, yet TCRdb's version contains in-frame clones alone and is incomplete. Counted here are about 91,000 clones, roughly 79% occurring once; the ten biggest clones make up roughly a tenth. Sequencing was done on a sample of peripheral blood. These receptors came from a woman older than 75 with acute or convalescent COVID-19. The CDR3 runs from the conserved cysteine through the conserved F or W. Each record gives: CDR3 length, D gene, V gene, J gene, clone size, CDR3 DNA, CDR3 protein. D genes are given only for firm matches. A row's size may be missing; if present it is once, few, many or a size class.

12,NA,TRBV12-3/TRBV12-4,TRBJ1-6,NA,TGTGCCACCTCCCGGGGGACCGGGCCCCTCCACTTT,CATSRGTGPLHF
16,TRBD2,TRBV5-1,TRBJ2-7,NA,TGCGCCAGCAGCTTGGGTTCGACTAGCGGGACCTACGAGCAGTACTTC,CASSLGSTSGTYEQYF
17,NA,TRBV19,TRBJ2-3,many,TGTGCCAGTAGTCCTCCCCGTGGGCGGGTATTCACAGATACGCAGTATTTT,CASSPPRGRVFTDTQYF
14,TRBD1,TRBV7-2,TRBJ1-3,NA,TGTGCCAGCAGCTCGGACAGGGGAGGAAACACCATATATTTT,CASSSDRGGNTIYF
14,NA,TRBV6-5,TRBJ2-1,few,TGTGCCAGCAAAGACATGAGCTCCTACAATGAGCAGTTCTTC,CASKDMSSYNEQFF
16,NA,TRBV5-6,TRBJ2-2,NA,TGTGCCAGCAGCACCAGCCTGGGACACAACACCGGGGAGCTGTTTTTT,CASSTSLGHNTGELFF
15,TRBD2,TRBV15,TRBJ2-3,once,TGTGCCACCAGCGCCGGGACTAGCCTAATAGATACGCAGTATTTT,CATSAGTSLIDTQYF
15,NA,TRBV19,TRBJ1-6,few,TGTGCCAGTAGTCCCCCGACAGGTCGAAGCTCACCCCTCCACTTT,CASSPPTGRSSPLHF
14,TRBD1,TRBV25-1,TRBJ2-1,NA,TGTGCCAGCGCCTGGACAGGGGGAAGCAATGAGCAGTTCTTC,CASAWTGGSNEQFF
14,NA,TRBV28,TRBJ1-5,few,TGTGCCAGCATCGGAGGCGGTGCAGGTCAGCCCCAGCATTTT,CASIGGGAGQPQHF
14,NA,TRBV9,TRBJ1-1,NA,TGTGCCAGCAGCGTGAGCAGCCAGGACACTGAAGCTTTCTTT,CASSVSSQDTEAFF
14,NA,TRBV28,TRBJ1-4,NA,TGTGCCAGCAGTTTGGGGAGCACCAGGGAAAAACTGTTTTTT,CASSLGSTREKLFF
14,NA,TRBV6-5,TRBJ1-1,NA,TGTGCCAGCAGTTACGACACAATGAACACTGAAGCTTTCTTT,CASSYDTMNTEAFF
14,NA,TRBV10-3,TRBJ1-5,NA,TGTGCCATCAGTGCCCGGGGGGGGCAGCAGCCCCAGCATTTT,CAISARGGQQPQHF
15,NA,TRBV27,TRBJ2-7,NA,TGTGCCAGCACCGAAAGACGGGGAGGCTCCTACGAGCAGTACTTC,CASTERRGGSYEQYF
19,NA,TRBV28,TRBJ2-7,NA,TGTGCCAGCACGCGGAGCACGGTCTTCTCCGGGACTGTCTCCTACGAGCAGTACTTC,CASTRSTVFSGTVSYEQYF
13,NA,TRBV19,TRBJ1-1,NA,TGTGCCAGTAGTATCGGCAGGGCCACTGAAGCTTTCTTT,CASSIGRATEAFF
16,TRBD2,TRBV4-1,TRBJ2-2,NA,TGCGCCAGCAGCCAAGGAGGGACTAGCGGGAGCGGGGAGCTGTTTTTT,CASSQGGTSGSGELFF
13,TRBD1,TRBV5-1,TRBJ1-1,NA,TGCGCCAGCAGCGTGGACAGGGACACTGAAGCTTTCTTT,CASSVDRDTEAFF
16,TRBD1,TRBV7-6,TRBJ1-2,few,TGTGCCAGCAGCTTAAGGGTTGAGATGACAGGGGAAGGCTACACCTTC,CASSLRVEMTGEGYTF